These 27 T cell receptor beta chains came from one sample sequenced in a study of vaccination and CD4 T cells after COVID-19 (dated by TCRdb to 2022 to 2024). The sample's treatment or condition label is to be understood as: roughly 10-day PBMC culture with coronavirus spike peptide pools or control peptides (ViraFEST assay). To prepare the library, PCR was applied. TCRdb lists the instrument as Illumina iSeq 100. DNA from cultured CD4+ T cells underwent TCR sequencing with the Oncomine TCR Beta short-read assay at the Johns Hopkins FTIC core. Using fastp at Q25 and MiXCR, TCRdb reprocessed the public reads and kept productive beta chains. Each entry is one CDR3 protein sequence, shown with its most common DNA and genes. The table for this sample lists 9,500 to 15,000 distinct CDR3 sequences; roughly 55% of them were counted only once. The ten largest make up roughly 23% of the sample. The antigens these receptors bind are not known.

The sample consisted of CD4+ T cells from blood, cultured in vitro. The receptors come from a human donor who had recovered from COVID-19.

This rearrangement joins TRBV20-1 to TRBJ2-7; D perhaps matches TRBD2 (5 bases). V gave up 3 bases and J gave up 4 bases, with 13 bases separating them. CDR3 length: 13 residues. CDR1 and CDR2 (germline): DFQATT, SNEGSKA (reference sequence). CDR3 in amino acids: CSASVDLGYEQYF. CDR3 DNA: TGCAGTGCTAGTGTGGACTTGGGTTACGAGCAGTACTTC.

The sample holds one count of this clonotype. J is TRBJ2-5 and V is TRBV2, with D perhaps being TRBD1 or TRBD2 (5 bases each). The CDR3 is 13 amino acids. The V gene's germline CDR1 is SNHLY and CDR2 FYNNEI. The V end lost 3 bases, the J end lost 4 bases, and 9 bases lay between the germline ends. CDR3 sequence (DNA): TGTGCCAGCAGTGAGCAGGGACGAGAGACCCAGTACTTC. It yields the protein CASSEQGRETQYF.

This clonotype appeared a few times. The chain employs TRBV27 and TRBJ2-1, with D maybe TRBD1 (6 bases). V was cut by 4 bases and J by 0 bases, with 10 bases left in between. The CDR3 runs to 15 residues. Germline loops: CDR1 MNHEY, CDR2 SMNVEV (reference sequence). The CDR3: CASSSTGFSYNEQFF. The CDR3 DNA follows: TGTGCCAGCAGTTCAACAGGGTTCTCCTACAATGAGCAGTTCTTC.

The V call is TRBV7-9, the J call TRBJ2-4; D unresolved. This CDR3 comprises 15 residues. The germline V gene has CDR1 SEHNR and CDR2 FQNEAQ (reference sequence). V was shortened by 1 base and J by 2 bases, with 9 bases between the two germline ends. Written as DNA, the CDR3 is TGTGCCAGCAGCTTAGGTTTCGGTCCCAAAAACATTCAGTACTTC. This codes for CASSLGFGPKNIQYF.

This clonotype has more than one count but fewer than ten. The V call is TRBV7-9, the J call TRBJ2-5, with D perhaps being TRBD1 or TRBD2 (5 bases each). This CDR3 region has 15 residues. V gave up 4 bases and J gave up 3 bases, with 15 bases separating them. The germline gives CDR1 SEHNR, CDR2 FQNEAQ (reference sequence). DNA of the CDR3: TGTGCCAGCAGCTCTGCTTGGGACGGAAAAGAGACCCAGTACTTC. Amino acid sequence: CASSSAWDGKETQYF.

The V and J genes are TRBV2 and TRBJ2-7; D possibly corresponds to TRBD1 (6 bases). The CDR3 consists of 12 residues. Looked up from germline, CDR1 is SNHLY and CDR2 is FYNNEI. Trimming shortened V by 5 bases and J by 6 bases, and 11 bases separated the two germline ends. Here the CDR3 reads CASSLTGSEQYF. In DNA form, the CDR3 reads TGTGCCAGCAGTCTCACAGGGAGCGAGCAGTACTTC.

The V call is TRBV4-2, the J call TRBJ2-7; D gene unclear. CDR1 and CDR2 from the germline V gene are LGHNA and YNFKEQ. With 4 bases removed from V and 7 bases from J, the gap between germline ends came to 11 bases. This CDR3 is built from 12 residues. CDR3 in amino acids: CASSRNLGEQYF. The DNA for the CDR3 is TGTGCCAGCAGCCGCAATCTGGGGGAGCAGTACTTC.

The chain carries TRBV6-2 or TRBV6-3 and TRBJ2-7; D ambiguous. CDR3 length equals 12 residues. CDR1 and CDR2 (germline): MNHEY, SVGEGT. V was shortened by 8 bases and J by 6 bases, with 14 bases between the two germline ends. The CDR3 nucleotides read TGTGCCAGCCAACGGAGCCTAAGCGAGCAGTACTTC. As protein: CASQRSLSEQYF.

The V and J genes are TRBV9 and TRBJ2-7; 8 bases match TRBD2. J gave up 5 bases and V 0 bases, and 4 bases lay outside the gene matches. The CDR3 length is 14 residues. Germline V gene lookup returns CDR1 SGDLS and CDR2 YYNGEE. The CDR3, as DNA: TGTGCCAGCAGCGTAGGCGGGAGGTTCGACGAGCAGTACTTC. It encodes CASSVGGRFDEQYF.

This CDR3 reads CASSSTPPGTRLKETQYF. CDR3 coding DNA: TGCGCCAGCAGCTCGACACCCCCGGGGACTAGACTCAAAGAGACCCAGTACTTC. The chain joins TRBV5-1 to TRBJ2-5; the match to TRBD2 covers 8 bases. The CDR3 runs to 18 residues. Germline assignment: CDR1 SGHRS and CDR2 YFSETQ. The V and J ends lost 3 bases and 3 bases, in that order; junction bases with no gene match: 16.

V usage is TRBV6-2 or TRBV6-3 and J usage is TRBJ2-3, with D possibly matching TRBD1 (6 bases). The CDR3 has 16 residues. In germline, CDR1 is MNHEY, CDR2 SVGEGT. The germline V and J ends were trimmed by 2 bases and 2 bases, with 14 bases remaining between them. The CDR3 bases are TGTGCCAGCAGTTACGCGGACAGCTTATTCACAGATACGCAGTATTTT. Translation: CASSYADSLFTDTQYF.

This clonotype was counted between two and nine times. V is TRBV20-1 and J is TRBJ2-5; 9 bases are a match to TRBD2. Germline CDR1 DFQATT, CDR2 SNEGSKA (reference sequence). Trimming cost V 0 bases and J 0 bases; bases outside gene matches: 2. The CDR3 runs to 15 residues. The CDR3 region has the DNA TGCAGTGCTAGAGAGACTAGCGGAAACCAAGAGACCCAGTACTTC. It codes for CSARETSGNQETQYF.

J is TRBJ1-5 and V is TRBV6-1; D is unclear. V shed 7 bases and J shed 3 bases, with 13 bases lying between them. Germline V gives CDR1 MNHNS, CDR2 SASEGT. This CDR3 has 14 residues. The DNA for the CDR3 is TGTGCCAGCACCGAAGGACGGTTCAATCAGCCCCAGCATTTT. It yields the protein CASTEGRFNQPQHF.

The rearrangement uses TRBV19 and TRBJ1-5, with D uncertain. This CDR3 is built from 15 residues. The V gene's germline CDR1 is LNHDA and CDR2 SQIVND (reference sequence). The germline V and J ends were trimmed by 5 bases and 6 bases, with 17 bases remaining between them. CDR3 sequence reads: CASSAGSTEGQPQHF. The CDR3 bases are TGTGCCAGTAGTGCCGGGTCTACAGAAGGTCAGCCCCAGCATTTT.

This clonotype is labeled as medium-sized. The V call is TRBV20-1, the J call TRBJ2-5; a weak D match, TRBD2 (6 bases). CDR1 and CDR2 (germline): DFQATT, SNEGSKA (reference sequence). This CDR3 spans 14 amino acids. V lost 3 bases and J lost 4, with 15 bases in between. The CDR3: CSARASEFRETQYF. CDR3 sequence (DNA): TGCAGTGCTAGGGCTAGCGAGTTTCGAGAGACCCAGTACTTC.

V and J are TRBV20-1 and TRBJ2-1; unclear D gene. The CDR3 has 12 amino acids. Germline V gene sequence: CDR1 DFQATT, CDR2 SNEGSKA (reference sequence). Trimming shortened V by 6 bases and J by 9 bases, and 15 bases separated the two germline ends. The CDR3 DNA reads as TGCAGTGCGAGCCGCGGTGGTAGTGAGCAGTTCTTC. This encodes CSASRGGSEQFF.

This clonotype appeared once. The genes are TRBV6-1 and TRBJ2-3, with D possibly matching TRBD2 (5 bases). CDR1 and CDR2 from the germline V gene are MNHNS and SASEGT. The CDR3 contains 14 residues. Trimming stripped 6 bases from V and 1 base from J, with 11 bases between. Here the CDR3 DNA reads TGTGCCAGCAGACTTATTAGCGGCACAGATACGCAGTATTTT. This gives the protein CASRLISGTDTQYF.

This chain uses TRBV30 with TRBJ1-5; unclear D gene. CDR3 length: 13 residues. CDR1 GTSNPN and CDR2 SVGIG come from the germline V gene (reference sequence). V gave up 0 bases and J gave up 5 bases, with 8 bases separating them. The CDR3 spells CAWSVGPDQPQHF. The CDR3 DNA reads TGTGCCTGGAGTGTAGGGCCGGATCAGCCCCAGCATTTT. Full variable domain (remainder filled in from reference TRBV30 and TRBJ1-5): SQTIHQWPATLVQPVGSPLSLECTVEGTSNPNLYWYRQAAGRGLQLLFYSVGIGQISSEVPQNLSASRPQDRQFILSSKKLLLSDSGFYLCAWSVGPDQPQHFGDGTRLSIL.

CDR3 residues: CASSQEIGQPQHF. The CDR3 nucleotides are TGCGCCAGCAGCCAAGAGATTGGACAGCCCCAGCATTTT. The chain employs TRBV4-1 and TRBJ1-5, with D uncertain. Trimming shortened V by 0 bases and J by 7 bases, and 7 bases separated the two germline ends. CDR3 length equals 13 residues. CDR1 is MGHRA and CDR2 is YSYEKL in the germline V gene.

The genes are TRBV27 and TRBJ2-7; D may be TRBD2 (6 bases). V gave up 5 bases and J gave up 4 bases, with 18 bases separating them. Germline-derived CDR1 and CDR2 are MNHEY and SMNVEV (reference sequence). The CDR3 is 15 residues long. CDR3 protein: CASSPREEARYEQYF. In DNA, the CDR3 is TGTGCCAGCAGTCCGAGGGAGGAGGCGCGGTACGAGCAGTACTTC.

This chain links TRBV7-2 with TRBJ2-1; D is perhaps TRBD2 (6 bases). The CDR3 is 15 residues long. Germline-derived CDR1 and CDR2 are SGHTA and FQGNSA. V was shortened by 1 base and J by 5 bases, with 12 bases between the two germline ends. In DNA form, the CDR3 reads TGTGCCAGCAGCTTAGATAGGGGAGGCCACAATGAGCAGTTCTTC. Residues: CASSLDRGGHNEQFF.

This clonotype was observed a single time. CDR3 amino acids: CASSRTDSYEQYF. As DNA, the CDR3 is TGTGCCAGCAGCAGGACGGACTCCTACGAGCAGTACTTC. The rearrangement uses TRBV2 and TRBJ2-7; D is unclear. This CDR3 comprises 13 residues. Germline loops: CDR1 SNHLY, CDR2 FYNNEI. The V and J ends lost 6 bases and 0 bases respectively, with 9 bases between them.

The rearrangement uses TRBV20-1 and TRBJ1-4, with a weak D call TRBD1 (6 bases). V was pared by 3 bases and J by 4 bases, with 15 bases between. The CDR3 is made up of 15 amino acids. Germline CDR1 is DFQATT and CDR2 is SNEGSKA (reference sequence). The CDR3 sequence is CSARKGDTSNEKLFF. The CDR3 region has the DNA TGCAGTGCTAGGAAAGGGGACACGAGTAATGAAAAACTGTTTTTT.

This clonotype occurred a few times. The rearrangement uses TRBV20-1 and TRBJ1-2; 7 positions match TRBD1. There are 15 residues in the CDR3. V trimming: 4 bases; J trimming: 5 bases; junction bases outside the gene matches: 13. Germline-derived CDR1 and CDR2 are DFQATT and SNEGSKA (reference sequence). CDR3: CSANSMTGKTYGYTF. DNA of the CDR3: TGCAGTGCTAATAGTATGACAGGGAAGACTTATGGCTACACCTTC.

The chain joins TRBV2 to TRBJ2-2; perhaps TRBD1 as D (5 bases). Trimming stripped 6 bases from V and 0 bases from J, with 11 bases between. The CDR3 length is 15 residues. Per germline, CDR1 SNHLY and CDR2 FYNNEI. This CDR3 is CASRGPPTNTGELFF. In nucleotides, the CDR3 is TGTGCCAGCAGGGGGCCCCCCACGAACACCGGGGAGCTGTTTTTT.

This chain links TRBV20-1 with TRBJ2-2; D ambiguous. Trimming shortened V by 0 bases and J by 4 bases, and 6 bases separated the two germline ends. The CDR3 loop spans 13 amino acids. Germline assignment: CDR1 DFQATT and CDR2 SNEGSKA (reference sequence). CDR3 coding DNA: TGCAGTGCTAGAGAGGTGATCACCGGGGAGCTGTTTTTT. Protein product: CSAREVITGELFF.

This rearrangement joins TRBV12-3 or TRBV12-4 to TRBJ1-2; D is perhaps TRBD1 (5 bases). V was cut by 7 bases and J by 4 bases, with 10 bases left in between. The CDR3 extends over 12 amino acids. CDR3 bases: TGTGCCAGCAACCGTGGGGGCTATGGCTACACCTTC. It translates to CASNRGGYGYTF.